Listed below are T cell receptor beta chains from one sample, sequenced in a study of spatial heterogeneity in lung cancer. TCRdb used MiXCR to reprocess the 5' RACE reads, holding one entry per CDR3 protein. The sample has over a thousand distinct CDR3 sequences; about 24% are singletons. Material: lung tumor tissue, obtained at surgery. All receptors come from a male donor with early-stage non-small cell lung cancer. Each CDR3 is given with its conserved first and last residue. The order of the fields is clone size, D gene, V gene, J gene, CDR3 protein, CDR3 DNA. D genes are given only for firm matches. Only some rows state a clone size, as once, few, many or a class for expanded clones.

abundance: -
d_gene: -
v_gene: TRBV19
j_gene: TRBJ2-2
CDR3aa: CASSIVGNTGELFF
CDR3nt: TGTGCCAGTAGTATAGTAGGGAACACCGGGGAGCTGTTTTTT

abundance: few
d_gene: TRBD2
v_gene: TRBV11-2
j_gene: TRBJ2-6
CDR3aa: CASSLTLAGASGANVLTF
CDR3nt: TGTGCCAGCAGCTTAACACTAGCGGGGGCTAGTGGGGCCAACGTCCTGACTTTC

abundance: few
d_gene: TRBD2
v_gene: TRBV27
j_gene: TRBJ2-3
CDR3aa: CASSLNPAGVTDTQYF
CDR3nt: TGTGCCAGCAGTTTAAACCCAGCGGGGGTCACAGATACGCAGTATTTT

abundance: -
d_gene: -
v_gene: TRBV11-3
j_gene: TRBJ2-7
CDR3aa: CASSLEGAGPPSYEQYF
CDR3nt: TGTGCCAGCAGCTTAGAAGGGGCGGGACCCCCCAGCTACGAGCAGTACTTC

abundance: medium-sized
d_gene: TRBD1
v_gene: TRBV27
j_gene: TRBJ1-5
CDR3aa: CASRRGQNSNQPQHF
CDR3nt: TGTGCCAGCAGACGGGGACAGAATAGCAATCAGCCCCAGCATTTT

abundance: -
d_gene: -
v_gene: TRBV7-8
j_gene: TRBJ1-5
CDR3aa: CASSLSGDQPQHF
CDR3nt: TGTGCCAGCAGCTTGTCAGGGGATCAGCCCCAGCATTTT

abundance: large
d_gene: -
v_gene: TRBV4-1
j_gene: TRBJ1-1
CDR3aa: CATSFRMNTEAFF
CDR3nt: TGCGCCACCTCATTTCGGATGAACACTGAAGCTTTCTTT

abundance: -
d_gene: -
v_gene: TRBV27
j_gene: TRBJ1-6
CDR3aa: CASSPYNHSPLHF
CDR3nt: TGTGCCAGCAGTCCTTACAATCATTCACCCCTCCACTTT

abundance: large
d_gene: -
v_gene: TRBV20-1
j_gene: TRBJ2-7
CDR3aa: CSARNHYEQYF
CDR3nt: TGCAGTGCTAGAAATCACTACGAGCAGTACTTC

abundance: -
d_gene: -
v_gene: TRBV20-1
j_gene: TRBJ2-6
CDR3aa: CSARGETGANVLTF
CDR3nt: TGCAGTGCTAGAGGGGAGACTGGGGCCAACGTCCTGACTTTC